This T cell receptor beta chain was recorded in a study of blood T cell repertoires in COVID-19. The CDR3 sequence is 14 residues long. The germline V gene encodes CDR1 LGHDT and CDR2 YNNKEL (reference sequence). The junction had 2 bases not matched to a gene; V was cut back by 4 bases and J by 6 bases. Authors' methods: Quantification of nucleated cells was approximated via reference gene primer amplification. Some clones are missing from TCRdb's copy, which holds only in-frame ones; the method was immunoSEQ multiplex PCR. Clonal size and the V and J genes are those of that table, whereas D and trimming came from the DNA. The sample includes around 44,000 clones, 92% of them seen just once.

Sequencing was done on a sample of peripheral blood. This sequence originates from a human donor in a cohort sampled during active COVID-19. The rearrangement uses TRBV3-1 (or the pseudogene TRBV3-2) and TRBJ2-6; 8 nucleotides match TRBD1. The CDR3 bases are TGTGCCAGCAGCCGGACAGGGAAGGCCAACGTCCTGACTTTC. Translated: CASSRTGKANVLTF.